This TCR beta chain was captured in a study of cytotoxic CD8 clonotypes in ibrutinib-treated CLL. The planned depth of sequencing spanned 1 in 200,000 to 1 in 1 million T cells. Sequenced by immunoSEQ multiplex PCR; TCRdb stores in-frame clones only, minus some. The data contain over 40,000 clones, approximately 82% of them seen just once; the ten biggest clones take up roughly 20%. The CDR3 contains 13 residues. Between the trimmed V and J ends, which lost 2 bases and 3 bases, there was a span of 8 bases. Looked up from germline, CDR1 is SGHRS and CDR2 is YFSETQ. As for this clone: Its specificity is unknown.

Overall study findings and caveats: Elevated clonality accompanied ibrutinib response, with a return toward baseline values at progression.

This clonotype originated in a human donor with chronic lymphocytic leukemia. The rearrangement uses TRBV5-1 and TRBJ1-2; unclear D gene. The sample was PBMCs, taken after 24 months of ibrutinib treatment. For the CDR3, the DNA is TGCGCCAGCAGCTTAGCGGAATACTATGGCTACACCTTC. Residues: CASSLAEYYGYTF. Using reference TRBV5-1 and TRBJ1-2 for the parts outside the CDR3, the full variable domain is KAGVTQTPRYLIKTRGQQVTLSCSPISGHRSVSWYQQTPGQGLQFLFEYFSETQRNKGNFPGRFSGRQFSNSRSEMNVSTLELGDSALYLCASSLAEYYGYTFGSGTRLTVV.